These 29 T cell receptor beta chains share one sample of origin, sequenced in a study of regulatory T cells in long-lasting Graves disease. Arm-PCR of CDR3 regions with iRepertoire HTBI primers generated TCR beta libraries. Each CDR3 protein is one row after TCRdb ran MiXCR on the multiplex PCR reads. The table lists about 430,000 distinct CDR3 sequences, roughly a fifth of them singletons, with 14% in the top ten. Time point in this sample: persistent/refractory GD, antithyroid drugs over 5 years with positive TRAb. Extracted RNA from PBMCs served as the source of the TCR library. The starting material was peripheral blood mononuclear cells (PBMCs), obtained when the disease was refractory, from a patient treated with antithyroid drugs. These receptor sequences come from a female donor with Graves disease.

This clonotype was seen at least ten times. This chain links TRBV7-9 with TRBJ2-7, with a tentative D call TRBD2 (6 bases). CDR3 length equals 14 residues. V lost 6 bases and J 5 bases, leaving 17 bases between the germline ends. Germline CDR1 SEHNR, CDR2 FQNEAQ (reference sequence). CDR3 amino acids: CASSLVAGSDEQYF. The CDR3 DNA is TGTGCCAGCAGTCTAGTGGCGGGAAGTGACGAGCAGTACTTC.

This clonotype was seen repeatedly, ten times or more. V and J are TRBV11-2 and TRBJ2-5; 14 nucleotides align to TRBD2. The CDR3 spans 18 residues. Per the germline V gene, CDR1 is SGHAT and CDR2 is FQNNGV. V lost 5 bases and J lost 5; bases outside the gene matches: 13. The DNA for the CDR3 is TGTGCCAGCAGCCGAATCAAGACTAGCGGGAGGGCCAGGGAGACCCAGTACTTC. It yields the protein CASSRIKTSGRARETQYF.

Worth noting for this clonotype: A read error may be the cause here, since a much bigger clone is one base away. The chain combines TRBV6-1 with TRBJ1-4, with D uncertain. Looked up from germline, CDR1 is MNHNS and CDR2 is SASEGT. V dropped 7 bases and J dropped 6 bases, with 12 bases sitting between them. The CDR3 contains 13 residues. Written as DNA, the CDR3 is TGTGCCAGCACCATACGGGTAGATGAAAAACTGTTTTTT. Protein: CASTIRVDEKLFF.

The chain uses TRBV18 and TRBJ1-2; unclear D gene. The germline V and J ends were trimmed by 6 bases and 8 bases, with 16 bases remaining between them. CDR1 KGHSH and CDR2 LQKENI come from the germline V gene. The CDR3 is 13 residues long. The CDR3 loop is CASSLQETGGYTF. The CDR3 DNA sequence: TGTGCCAGCTCCCTCCAGGAAACGGGGGGCTACACCTTC.

The gene calls are TRBV12-3 or TRBV12-4 and TRBJ2-5, with D unclear. The J call may be incorrect, as the DNA end agrees better with TRBJ2-1. The CDR3 is made up of 13 amino acids. CDR3: CASTPRRVGEQFF. Here the CDR3 DNA reads TGTGCCAGCACCCCGCGAAGGGTTGGTGAGCAGTTCTTC.

This clonotype was seen ten or more times. The chain has TRBV5-1 and TRBJ2-2; 10 nucleotides agree with TRBD1. J lost 4 bases, V lost 4 bases, and 7 bases had no gene match. This CDR3 comprises 16 residues. CDR1 and CDR2 from the germline V gene are SGHRS and YFSETQ. The CDR3 protein is CASSQRQGATTGELFF. The CDR3 coding sequence is TGCGCCAGCAGCCAACGACAGGGGGCGACCACCGGGGAGCTGTTTTTT.

This clonotype appeared many times. This chain uses TRBV28 with TRBJ1-1, with D possibly matching TRBD1 (6 bases). The CDR3 covers 14 residues. Germline assignment: CDR1 MDHEN and CDR2 SYDVKM. The V and J ends lost 3 bases and 7 bases respectively, with 15 bases between them. CDR3 nucleotide sequence: TGTGCCAGCAGTTTCAAGCCCGGGGGCAATGAAGCTTTCTTT. This translates into CASSFKPGGNEAFF.

The rearrangement joins TRBV29-1 to TRBJ1-1, with a tentative D call TRBD1 (5 bases). The CDR3 runs to 13 residues. CDR1 SQVTM and CDR2 ANQGSEA come from the germline V gene. The ends were cut back, 2 bases at V and 4 bases at J, with 11 bases in the middle. This CDR3 is CSVEYPGGTEAFF. The CDR3 DNA reads TGCAGCGTTGAATACCCCGGGGGCACTGAAGCTTTCTTT.

This clonotype was seen more than once but under ten times. The chain recombines TRBV7-3 with TRBJ2-7; 10 nucleotides agree with TRBD2. The CDR3 spans 18 residues. Trimming at V came to 0 bases and at J to 2 bases, leaving 10 bases not matched to a gene. Germline CDR1 is SGHTA and CDR2 is FQGTGA. The CDR3 here is CASSLTPPLAGNPYEQYF. The DNA of the CDR3 is TGTGCCAGCAGCTTAACCCCACCACTAGCGGGAAATCCCTACGAGCAGTACTTC. Full variable domain (rest looked up from reference TRBV7-3 and TRBJ2-7): GAGVSQTPSNKVTEKGKYVELRCDPISGHTALYWYRQSLGQGPEFLIYFQGTGAADDSGLPNDRFFAVRPEGSVSTLKIQRTERGDSAVYLCASSLTPPLAGNPYEQYFGPGTRLTVT.

The chain is built from TRBV28 and TRBJ2-2; tentative D call: TRBD1 (5 bases). The CDR3 is made up of 16 amino acids. V shed 6 bases and J shed 2 bases, with 16 bases lying between them. Germline CDR1 MDHEN, CDR2 SYDVKM. The CDR3 DNA reads as TGTGCCAGCAGCTTGTTTCCGGACACCAACACCGGGGAGCTGTTTTTT. This sequence encodes CASSLFPDTNTGELFF.

This clonotype was seen at least ten times. V and J are TRBV20-1 and TRBJ2-7; a possible D gene is TRBD2 (6 bases). Trimming cost V 8 bases and J 3 bases, with 11 bases left between them. Germline loops: CDR1 DFQATT, CDR2 SNEGSKA (reference sequence). The CDR3 extends over 11 amino acids. The CDR3 nucleotides are TGCAGTACATCGACTAGCTACGAGCAGTACTTC. This codes for CSTSTSYEQYF.

This clonotype was seen ten or more times. The gene calls are TRBV28 and TRBJ1-1, with 7 bases fitting TRBD1. The CDR3 is 14 amino acids. V was clipped by 6 bases and J by 4 bases; unmatched bases: 8. Per germline, CDR1 MDHEN and CDR2 SYDVKM. The CDR3 bases are TGTGCCAGCAGCAAGGGGGCATTCGGCACTGAAGCTTTCTTT. It specifies CASSKGAFGTEAFF.

Note on this clonotype: A read error may be the cause here, since a much bigger clone is one base away. The chain couples TRBV11-3 to TRBJ2-5; D is perhaps TRBD1 (6 bases). This CDR3 contains 15 residues. The V gene's germline CDR1 is SGHNT and CDR2 YENEEA. The CDR3 region is CASSGGRPGQGTQYF. In DNA, the CDR3 is TGTGCCAGCAGCGGTGGGCGCCCGGGACAAGGGACCCAGTACTTC.

This chain links TRBV25-1 with TRBJ2-2; D is undetermined. The CDR3 extends over 12 amino acids. V gave up 1 base and J gave up 8 bases, with 5 bases separating them. Germline-derived CDR1 and CDR2 are MGHDK and SYGVNS. The CDR3 protein is CASSEWGGELFF. The CDR3 DNA is TGTGCCAGCAGTGAATGGGGAGGGGAGCTGTTTTTT.

This clonotype was counted many times. J is TRBJ1-5 and V is TRBV12-3 or TRBV12-4; D not certain. Trimming took 1 base from V and 0 from J, leaving 7 bases between them. This CDR3 region has 15 residues. The CDR3 bases are TGTGCCAGCAGTTTAGGCAGGTATAGCAATCAGCCCCAGCATTTT. It is translated as CASSLGRYSNQPQHF.

In the case of this clonotype: This CDR3 is missing its conserved last phenylalanine or tryptophan, likely due to a read error. The J gene is TRBJ2-5, the V gene TRBV2; no reliable D call. The end of the DNA fits TRBJ2-1 better, so the J call may be wrong. CDR3 size: 13 residues. Germline-derived CDR1 and CDR2 are SNHLY and FYNNEI. The DNA for the CDR3 is TGTGCCAGCAATATCAAATACTACAATGAGCAGTTCCTC. It is translated as CASNIKYYNEQFL.

This clonotype was recorded at least ten times. The chain uses TRBV10-1 and TRBJ2-7; 8 positions match TRBD2. With V trimmed by 4 bases and J by 6 bases, 5 bases remained unmatched. The CDR3 totals 13 residues. Germline lookup yields CDR1 WNHNN and CDR2 SYGVQD (reference sequence). CDR3 nucleotide sequence: TGCGCCAGCAGTGTATCGGGGGGGGGCGAGCAGTACTTC. The encoded protein is CASSVSGGGEQYF.

A few counts support this clonotype. V gene TRBV3-1 combines with J gene TRBJ2-7, with 8 nucleotides matching TRBD1. The CDR3 runs 15 residues. The germline V gene has CDR1 LGHDT and CDR2 YNNKEL (reference sequence). The junction had 9 bases not matched to a gene; V was cut back by 1 base and J by 7 bases. The CDR3 sequence: CASSQARTGFTEQYF. DNA of the CDR3: TGTGCCAGCAGCCAAGCCCGGACAGGGTTTACGGAGCAGTACTTC.

This clonotype was detected ten times or more. The V call is TRBV10-1, the J call TRBJ2-5; TRBD2 agrees at 11 bases. Trimming at V came to 1 base and at J to 6 bases, leaving 7 bases not matched to a gene. The CDR3 is made up of 16 amino acids. The germline V gene encodes CDR1 WNHNN and CDR2 SYGVQD (reference sequence). The chain's CDR3 is CASSELVSGRAKTQYF. For the CDR3, the DNA is TGCGCCAGCAGTGAGTTAGTTAGCGGGAGGGCCAAGACCCAGTACTTC.

V and J are TRBV13 and TRBJ2-7, with D uncertain. This CDR3 is 13 amino acids long. Trimming cost V 5 bases and J 0 bases, with 8 bases left between them. CDR1 and CDR2 (germline): PRHDT, FYEKMQ (reference sequence). The CDR3 spells CASSVFSSYEQYF. The CDR3 nucleotides are TGTGCCAGCAGCGTCTTCAGCTCCTACGAGCAGTACTTC.

This clonotype has only a few counts. V and J are TRBV6-1 and TRBJ1-2; D uncertain. With 0 bases removed from V and 6 bases from J, the gap between germline ends came to 8 bases. This CDR3 spans 13 amino acids. CDR1 is MNHNS and CDR2 is SASEGT in the germline V gene. The CDR3 DNA reads as TGTGCCAGCAGTGAAGCGCATGGTGATGGCTACACCTTC. This sequence encodes CASSEAHGDGYTF.

This clonotype was detected a few times. The chain is built from TRBV5-1 and TRBJ2-7, with TRBD1 identical over 7 bases. This CDR3 contains 16 residues. V shed 0 bases and J 1 base; nucleotides not matched to a gene: 7. Germline assignment: CDR1 SGHRS and CDR2 YFSETQ. The CDR3 bases are TGCGCCAGCAGCTTGGAGGGGACAGCGAGGTCCTACGAGCAGTACTTC. Translated: CASSLEGTARSYEQYF.

This clonotype was detected ten times or more. This chain connects TRBV12-3 or TRBV12-4 to TRBJ2-5; no definite D call. Deletions cut 0 bases from V and 5 bases from J, with 1 base between. The CDR3 is 11 residues long. The CDR3 DNA sequence: TGTGCCAGCAGTTTAGCCGAGACCCAGTACTTC. The encoded protein is CASSLAETQYF.

This rearrangement joins TRBV5-6 to TRBJ1-1, with D possibly matching TRBD1 (6 bases). Trimming cost V 4 bases and J 4 bases, with 11 bases left between them. CDR1 is SGHDT and CDR2 is YYEEEE in the germline V gene. This CDR3 has 13 residues. CDR3 DNA: TGTGCCAGCAGCCACAGGGTCGGCACTGAAGCTTTCTTT. Translated, it gives CASSHRVGTEAFF.

To note about this clonotype: One end of the junction varies from germline; a read error may be responsible. The chain carries TRBV20-1 and TRBJ2-2; weak D call: TRBD2 (5 bases). The CDR3 is made up of 15 amino acids. Germline CDR1 reads DFQATT; CDR2 reads SNEGSKA (reference sequence). CDR3 sequence (DNA): TGCAGTGCTAGAGATCATACTAGATCCACCGGGGAGCTGCTTTTT. Translation gives CSARDHTRSTGELLF.

This sequence joins TRBV12-3 or TRBV12-4 and TRBJ2-5; the D call may be TRBD1 or TRBD2 (6 bases each). V was clipped by 4 bases and J by 5 bases, with 26 bases between them. CDR3 length: 18 amino acids. In nucleotides, the CDR3 is TGTGCCAGCAGTTCCGGCCGGGACTGGGGGCCCTATCGGGAGACCCAGTACTTC. This encodes CASSSGRDWGPYRETQYF.

The chain employs TRBV9 and TRBJ1-5; D is perhaps TRBD1 (6 bases). Germline CDR1 is SGDLS and CDR2 is YYNGEE. The CDR3 is 15 amino acids. Trimming stripped 0 bases from V and 3 bases from J, with 10 bases between. The DNA for the CDR3 is TGTGCCAGCAGCGTAGGCGGGGGCTTCAATCAGCCCCAGCATTTT. Translated: CASSVGGGFNQPQHF.

The rearrangement uses TRBV15 and TRBJ1-5; unclear D gene. V lost 0 bases and J lost 5, with 5 bases in between. The CDR3 loop spans 13 amino acids. Germline V CDR1 and CDR2: LNHNV, YYDKDF (reference sequence). The CDR3 DNA is TGTGCCACCAGCAGAGAGTCCTATCAGCCCCAGCATTTT. Amino acid sequence: CATSRESYQPQHF.

The rearrangement joins TRBV3-1 to TRBJ2-7, with 8 bases identical to TRBD1. CDR3 length equals 14 residues. CDR1 LGHDT and CDR2 YNNKEL come from the germline V gene (reference sequence). The ends lost 2 bases at V and 3 bases at J; junction bases unmatched: 3. The CDR3 coding sequence is TGTGCCAGCAGCCAAACAGGGGGTAACTACGAGCAGTACTTC. Translation gives CASSQTGGNYEQYF.